These 29 T cell receptor beta chains originate from one sample sequenced in a study of glioma-infiltrating T cells. Amplification of TCR alpha and beta CDR3 regions from RNA used iRepertoire nested multiplex PCR. MiXCR was run by TCRdb on the multiplex PCR reads, yielding one entry per CDR3 protein. The sample contains 100,000 to 150,000 distinct CDR3 sequences, roughly 20% of which appear only once. Sequenced sample: glioma tissue, nonneoplastic brain tissue, or PBMCs (not recorded which). The receptors come from a human donor with low-grade glioma or glioblastoma, undergoing nonglioma brain surgery, or in good health (not recorded which).

This clonotype was observed many times. The chain employs TRBV2 and TRBJ1-3; D is undetermined. The germline V gene encodes CDR1 SNHLY and CDR2 FYNNEI. Trimming stripped 4 bases from V and 4 bases from J, with 5 bases between. CDR3 length: 12 residues. The CDR3 coding sequence is TGTGCCAGCAGTGTCGTCGGAAACACCATATATTTT. Translating gives CASSVVGNTIYF.

Worth noting for this clonotype: Given a much more abundant clone one base away, this may be a read error. V gene TRBV12-5 combines with J gene TRBJ2-3; no clear D gene. Trimming left V 5 bases short and J 3 bases short, with 18 bases between. Germline CDR1 is LGHNT and CDR2 is FRNRAP. This CDR3 has 16 amino acids. CDR3 sequence reads: CASGPRVGIGTDTQYF. The CDR3, as DNA: TGTGCTAGTGGTCCACGAGTAGGAATAGGAACAGATACGCAGTATTTT.

Concerning this clonotype: Germline is not matched at one junction end, which may reflect a read error. The chain has TRBV28 and TRBJ2-1; D gene ambiguous. Looked up from germline, CDR1 is MDHEN and CDR2 is SYDVKM. The CDR3 contains 16 residues. The CDR3 sequence: CVSSSSSDGSYNGQFF. As DNA, the CDR3 is TGTGTCAGCAGTTCATCCTCCGACGGATCCTACAATGGGCAGTTCTTC.

About this clonotype: One end of the junction is discordant with germline, which a read error may explain. The V and J genes are TRBV6-1 and TRBJ2-7; the D is unclear. Germline-derived CDR1 and CDR2 are MNHNS and SASEGT. This CDR3 is 13 amino acids long. DNA for the CDR3: TGTGCCAGCATCCCTGAAAGCTCCCACGAGCAGTACTTC. It codes for CASIPESSHEQYF.

This clonotype was found once. At one of its ends the junction is not consistent with the germline gene, which may arise from a read error. This chain links TRBV7-2 with TRBJ2-7; 8 nucleotides align to TRBD1. CDR3 length: 12 amino acids. The germline V gene has CDR1 SGHTA and CDR2 FQGNSA. CDR3: CAISQGAYEQYF. The CDR3 nucleotides are TGTGCCATCAGCCAGGGGGCGTACGAGCAGTACTTC.

This clonotype was recorded many times. The chain recombines TRBV7-2 with TRBJ2-4, with D unresolved. Trimming removed 4 bases at V and 0 bases at J, with 16 bases between. There are 17 residues in the CDR3. Germline CDR1 SGHTA, CDR2 FQGNSA. The CDR3 is CASSSYRLSQAKNIQYF. The CDR3 bases are TGTGCCAGCAGCTCTTACCGATTAAGCCAAGCCAAAAACATTCAGTACTTC.

This clonotype appeared a few times. The V call is TRBV12-3 or TRBV12-4, the J call TRBJ2-5; D is undetermined. V was cut by 6 bases and J by 2 bases, with 13 bases left in between. This CDR3 has 14 residues. The CDR3 loop reads CASRQTDGQETQYF. The CDR3 region has the DNA TGTGCCAGCAGACAAACGGACGGGCAAGAGACCCAGTACTTC.

This clonotype appeared a few times. V is TRBV3-1 and J is TRBJ2-3; perhaps TRBD2 as D (6 bases). Germline lookup yields CDR1 LGHDT and CDR2 YNNKEL (reference sequence). The CDR3 covers 15 residues. V lost 0 bases, J lost 2 bases, and 9 bases lay in between. The CDR3 loop is CASSQDPSDTDTQYF. In nucleotides, the CDR3 is TGTGCCAGCAGCCAAGATCCTAGCGACACAGATACGCAGTATTTT.

Comment on this clonotype: Being one base from a much bigger clone, this may be a read error. The V call is TRBV4-3, the J call TRBJ2-7; D is unresolved. The CDR3 totals 13 residues. Trimming took 4 bases from V and 3 from J, leaving 10 bases between them. Germline CDR1 is LGHNA and CDR2 is YSLEER. The CDR3: CASSRTVRYEQYF. The DNA for the CDR3 is TGCGCCAGCAGCCGAACAGTTCGCTACGAGCAGTACTTC.

The J gene is TRBJ2-5, the V gene TRBV7-9; D unresolved. CDR1 and CDR2 from the germline V gene are SEHNR and FQNEAQ (reference sequence). V was shortened by 1 base and J by 0 bases, with 3 bases between the two germline ends. This CDR3 is built from 13 residues. DNA for the CDR3: TGTGCCAGCAGCTTAGGTGACCAAGAGACCCAGTACTTC. Residues: CASSLGDQETQYF.

V and J are TRBV19 and TRBJ2-7; D is perhaps TRBD1 (6 bases). The germline V and J ends were trimmed by 5 bases and 4 bases, with 15 bases remaining between them. The CDR3 is made up of 14 amino acids. CDR1 LNHDA and CDR2 SQIVND come from the germline V gene (reference sequence). The CDR3: CASSETGSWYEQYF. CDR3 nucleotides: TGTGCCAGTAGTGAAACAGGGTCTTGGTACGAGCAGTACTTC. The full variable domain, rest sourced from reference TRBV19 and TRBJ2-7, is DGGITQSPKYLFRKEGQNVTLSCEQNLNHDAMYWYRQDPGQGLRLIYYSQIVNDFQKGDIAEGYSVSREKKESFPLTVTSAQKNPTAFYLCASSETGSWYEQYFGPGTRLTVT.

The chain is built from TRBV2 and TRBJ2-1; 10 bases are shared with TRBD2. This CDR3 comprises 18 residues. The V segment lost 7 bases and the J segment 2 bases; nucleotides outside the gene matches: 14. Germline V gene sequence: CDR1 SNHLY, CDR2 FYNNEI. The CDR3 coding sequence is TGTGCCAGCATCACCCCCCAAATAGCGGGAGGAACCTACAATGAGCAGTTCTTC. Its protein product is CASITPQIAGGTYNEQFF.

This clonotype was found a few times. The V gene is TRBV10-2, the J gene TRBJ1-5; D unclear. Germline CDR1 WSHSY, CDR2 SAAADI. This CDR3 region has 14 residues. Trimming cost V 5 bases and J 0 bases, with 8 bases left between them. The CDR3: CASSPSYSNQPQHF. CDR3 nucleotide sequence: TGCGCCAGCAGTCCGAGTTATAGCAATCAGCCCCAGCATTTT.

In this sample, this clonotype turned up a few times. It may be a read error: a sequence one base away is much more abundant. This chain joins TRBV6-2 or TRBV6-3 and TRBJ1-6; the D gene is possibly TRBD1 (6 bases). Germline V gene sequence: CDR1 MNHEY, CDR2 SVGEGT. The CDR3 is made up of 17 amino acids. Trimming took 5 bases from V and 7 from J, leaving 21 bases between them. DNA of the CDR3: TGTGCCAGCAGTCTTCGGTGGGGGCAGATGGAAAATTCACCCCTCCACTTT. Protein sequence: CASSLRWGQMENSPLHF.

This clonotype appeared many times. The chain employs TRBV24-1 and TRBJ2-7, with D tentatively TRBD1 or TRBD2 (5 bases each). Trimming took off 7 bases at V and 2 bases at J, with 14 bases between the two ends. The germline gives CDR1 KGHDR, CDR2 SFDVKD. This CDR3 region has 14 residues. The CDR3 sequence is CATRPGPLTYEQYF. CDR3 nucleotide sequence: TGTGCCACCAGGCCGGGACCGCTAACCTACGAGCAGTACTTC.

A remark on this clonotype: Given a much more abundant clone one base away, this may be a read error. This chain connects TRBV12-3 or TRBV12-4 to TRBJ1-1; the D is unclear. CDR3 length: 14 amino acids. V was trimmed by 6 bases and J by 0 bases, leaving 11 bases between them. CDR3 protein: CASRTTRMNTEAFF. The DNA of the CDR3 is TGTGCCAGCAGAACCACGAGGATGAACACTGAAGCTTTCTTT.

On this clonotype: One end of the junction does not line up with germline, which may come from a read error. The gene calls are TRBV4-3 and TRBJ2-2; no reliable D call. The length of the CDR3 is 16 residues. From germline, CDR1 is LGHNA and CDR2 YSLEER. The CDR3 nucleotides read TGCGCCAGCAGCCAAGATCGTGGGATACCCACCTGGGAGCTGTTTTTT. Its translation is CASSQDRGIPTWELFF.

This clonotype was recorded many times. The V call is TRBV6-1, the J call TRBJ2-3, with TRBD2 matching 10 bases. V lost 6 bases and J lost 6; bases outside the gene matches: 6. This CDR3 contains 14 residues. The germline V gene encodes CDR1 MNHNS and CDR2 SASEGT. The CDR3, as DNA: TGTGCCAGCAGGATAGCGGGAGGATCTGATACGCAGTATTTT. This translates into CASRIAGGSDTQYF.

This clonotype was seen many times. V and J are TRBV6-1 and TRBJ2-3, with a possible D match to TRBD1 (6 bases). Germline V gives CDR1 MNHNS, CDR2 SASEGT. The ends were cut back, 1 base at V and 4 bases at J, with 27 bases in the middle. This CDR3 contains 20 residues. The DNA of the CDR3 is TGTGCCAGCAGTGAAGGCTTGACAGGTCTGGGCTGGTCGAAGGCAGATACGCAGTATTTT. Amino acids: CASSEGLTGLGWSKADTQYF.

The chain links TRBV19 to TRBJ2-2, with TRBD2 matching over 9 bases. The CDR3 loop spans 14 amino acids. The J segment lost 5 bases and the V segment lost 3 bases, leaving 1 base of the junction unmatched. Germline CDR1 is LNHDA and CDR2 is SQIVND (reference sequence). CDR3: CASSISGRTGELFF. In DNA, the CDR3 is TGTGCCAGTAGTATCAGCGGGAGGACCGGGGAGCTGTTTTTT.

This clonotype occurred many times. The rearrangement joins TRBV2 to TRBJ2-5; D remains ambiguous. With 9 bases removed from V and 4 bases from J, the gap between germline ends came to 9 bases. Germline CDR1 is SNHLY and CDR2 is FYNNEI. The CDR3 contains 11 residues. The CDR3 loop is CARGVGETQYF. CDR3 in DNA: TGTGCCAGGGGTGTAGGAGAGACCCAGTACTTC.

This clonotype was detected a few times. The chain has TRBV19 and TRBJ2-5; TRBD1 aligns across 8 bases. Per germline, CDR1 LNHDA and CDR2 SQIVND (reference sequence). This CDR3 is built from 15 residues. V lost 6 bases and J lost 4; bases outside the gene matches: 10. CDR3 residues: CASSDRTGPAETQYF. CDR3 DNA sequence: TGTGCCAGTAGCGACCGGACAGGGCCGGCAGAGACCCAGTACTTC.

This clonotype was counted at least ten times. This rearrangement joins TRBV19 to TRBJ1-1; D call uncertain. This CDR3 region has 13 residues. V was pared by 5 bases and J by 0 bases, with 7 bases between. The germline CDR1 and CDR2 sequences are LNHDA and SQIVND (reference sequence). Written as DNA, the CDR3 is TGTGCCAGTAGTGAGCAGGTGAACACTGAAGCTTTCTTT. Translation: CASSEQVNTEAFF.

This clonotype was seen a few times. The chain uses TRBV12-3 or TRBV12-4 and TRBJ1-3; D not certain. Trimming left V 6 bases short and J 0 bases short, with 9 bases between. The CDR3 runs to 14 residues. The CDR3 spells CASSIGSSGNTIYF. Written as DNA, the CDR3 is TGTGCCAGCAGCATCGGGAGCTCTGGAAACACCATATATTTT.

This clonotype was counted a single time. The junction departs from germline at one end; a sequencing error may be responsible. V gene TRBV7-2 combines with J gene TRBJ2-3; tentatively, D is TRBD2 (5 bases). CDR3 size: 15 residues. CDR1 is SGHTA and CDR2 is FQGNSA in the germline V gene. This CDR3 is CASIPLDSSTDTQYF. The CDR3 DNA is TGTGCCAGCATCCCACTAGACTCTAGCACAGATACGCAGTATTTC.

This clonotype was picked up a small number of times. The chain is built from TRBV7-2 and TRBJ2-1; 7 bases match TRBD1. Germline-derived CDR1 and CDR2 are SGHTA and FQGNSA. The CDR3 is 15 residues long. Germline trimming cut 4 bases from V and 5 bases from J; bases unmatched to any gene: 8. The CDR3 coding sequence is TGTGCCAGCAGCTCCAGGGACAGCGAGAACAATGAGCAGTTCTTC. Translated, it gives CASSSRDSENNEQFF.

At least ten counts were recorded for this clonotype. The chain combines TRBV24-1 with TRBJ2-3, with 7 nucleotides matching TRBD2. The CDR3 has 13 residues. Per germline, CDR1 KGHDR and CDR2 SFDVKD. J gave up 2 bases and V 9 bases, and 4 bases lay outside the gene matches. The CDR3 sequence is CATGGTNTDTQYF. For the CDR3, the DNA is TGTGCCACCGGGGGGACTAACACAGATACGCAGTATTTT.

This clonotype was seen repeatedly, ten times or more. This chain joins TRBV7-2 and TRBJ1-3; possibly TRBD1 for D (6 bases). The CDR3 is 15 amino acids. Trimming took off 1 base at V and 2 bases at J, with 9 bases between the two ends. CDR1 is SGHTA, CDR2 FQGNSA, per germline. The CDR3 spells CASSLGSGAGNTIYF. The CDR3 bases are TGTGCCAGCAGCTTAGGTTCAGGGGCTGGAAACACCATATATTTT.

There are a few counts of this clonotype. A much larger clone sits a single nucleotide away, making a read error possible. The genes are TRBV7-2 and TRBJ2-1, with TRBD1 identical over 8 bases. CDR3 length equals 15 residues. The ends lost 8 bases at V and 2 bases at J; junction bases unmatched: 8. Germline V gene lookup returns CDR1 SGHTA and CDR2 FQGNSA. The CDR3 reads CASGKDRGAYNEQFF. The CDR3 region has the DNA TGTGCCAGCGGCAAAGACAGGGGAGCCTACAATGAGCAGTTCTTC. Based on the CDR3 plus reference TRBV7-2 and TRBJ2-1, the full variable domain is GAGVSQSPSNKVTEKGKDVELRCDPISGHTALYWYRQSLGQGLEFLIYFQGNSAPDKSGLPSDRFSAERTGGSVSTLTIQRTQQEDSAVYLCASGKDRGAYNEQFFGPGTRLTVL.